Shown below are 20 T cell receptor beta chains from a single sample sequenced in a study of blood T cell repertoires in COVID-19 (dated by TCRdb to about 2020). The protocol used for the library was the immunoSEQ multiplex PCR assay. The clones in this table, taken by TCRdb from immuneACCESS, are in-frame only. Not every clone is retained; where verified, under half of the shortfall comes from an unresolved V gene, and the cause of the rest is unknown. The sample has roughly 100,000 clones on record, 65% to 85% of them singletons. Roughly 25% of the sample goes to the ten largest clones. The sequenced sample consisted of peripheral blood. These receptor sequences come from an elderly man with active or convalescent COVID-19.

CDR3 amino acids: CASPSKRPFGYTF. The CDR3 coding sequence is TGTGCCAGCCCCTCGAAGAGGCCCTTTGGCTACACCTTC. The rearrangement joins TRBV27 to TRBJ1-2; D is unresolved. The length of the CDR3 is 13 residues. CDR1 and CDR2 (germline): MNHEY, SMNVEV (reference sequence). V gave up 8 bases and J gave up 7 bases, with 17 bases separating them.

In regard to this clone: Without the conserved terminal phenylalanine or tryptophan, this CDR3 likely stems from a read error. Because the CDR3's place on the DNA is in doubt, the DNA is left out and the CDR3 is given as listed by TCRdb. V is TRBV2 and J is TRBJ2-7; TRBD1, the table's D call, lacks a check against the DNA. Germline V CDR1 and CDR2: SNHLY, FYNNEI. From its first to its last residue, the CDR3 has 14 amino acids. CDR3 region: CASSAGNRGPGDSI.

This chain joins TRBV28 and TRBJ1-2, with TRBD1 matching 7 bases. CDR3 length: 14 residues. Germline lookup yields CDR1 MDHEN and CDR2 SYDVKM. V lost 2 bases to trimming and J lost 3 bases; unmatched junction nucleotides: 3. CDR3 loop: CASSLPGQYYGYTF. In DNA form, the CDR3 reads TGTGCCAGCAGTTTACCGGGACAGTACTATGGCTACACCTTC.

The chain uses TRBV6-2 or TRBV6-3 and TRBJ1-2, with 10 bases fitting TRBD1. J was trimmed by 4 bases and V by 6 bases; bases with no gene match: 5. Germline V gives CDR1 MNHEY, CDR2 SVGEGT. This CDR3 has 14 residues. CDR3 coding DNA: TGTGCCAGCAGCCAGGGACAGGGGACCTATGGCTACACCTTC. Amino acid sequence: CASSQGQGTYGYTF.

The chain employs TRBV4-3 and TRBJ1-1; D not certain. The CDR3 extends over 14 amino acids. V lost 1 base to trimming and J lost 4 bases, with 10 bases between them. Germline values: CDR1 LGHNA, CDR2 YSLEER. The CDR3 DNA reads as TGCGCCAGCAGCCAAGGGGCGCGGGGCACTGAAGCTTTCTTT. This gives the protein CASSQGARGTEAFF.

The chain carries TRBV19 and TRBJ2-1, with 7 bases aligning to TRBD1. The germline gives CDR1 LNHDA, CDR2 SQIVND (reference sequence). V lost 3 bases to trimming and J lost 3 bases; unmatched junction nucleotides: 5. The CDR3 has 15 amino acids. CDR3 sequence: CASSIGQVYYNEQFF. Here the CDR3 DNA reads TGTGCCAGTAGTATCGGACAGGTATACTACAATGAGCAGTTCTTC.

The rearrangement uses TRBV5-1 and TRBJ2-3, with D unclear. The CDR3 runs 16 residues. The germline gives CDR1 SGHRS, CDR2 YFSETQ. V lost 0 bases and J 0 bases, leaving 11 bases between the germline ends. This CDR3 is CASSLGQRTSTDTQYF. CDR3 nucleotide sequence: TGCGCCAGCAGCTTGGGGCAGCGCACTAGCACAGATACGCAGTATTTT.

This chain joins TRBV12-3 or TRBV12-4 and TRBJ1-1, with 11 bases matching TRBD1. CDR3 length equals 13 residues. After removal of 7 bases from V and 4 bases from J, the junction contained 2 bases not matched to a gene. CDR3 in DNA: TGTGCCAGCATTGGGACAGGGGGCACTGAAGCTTTCTTT. Translated, it gives CASIGTGGTEAFF.

This clone was seen a few times. The rearrangement links TRBV27 to TRBJ1-1; D may be TRBD1 (6 bases). This CDR3 region has 14 residues. Germline values: CDR1 MNHEY, CDR2 SMNVEV (reference sequence). V lost 7 bases and J lost 5, with 17 bases in between. The CDR3: CASKLRDTGTEAFF. CDR3 sequence (DNA): TGTGCCAGCAAACTCCGGGACACAGGAACTGAAGCTTTCTTT.

The V gene is TRBV10-1, the J gene TRBJ2-2; 7 bases map to TRBD1. CDR1 and CDR2 from the germline V gene are WNHNN and SYGVQD (reference sequence). Germline trimming cut 9 bases from V and 8 bases from J; bases unmatched to any gene: 9. The CDR3 contains 13 residues. The CDR3 region has the DNA TGCGCCAGTACAACAGGGGCTGGTGGGGAGCTGTTTTTT. Residues: CASTTGAGGELFF.

V usage is TRBV4-3 and J usage is TRBJ1-2, with 11 bases lining up with TRBD1. The CDR3 is 15 amino acids. The J segment lost 6 bases and the V segment lost 1 base, leaving 4 bases of the junction unmatched. Germline V gene sequence: CDR1 LGHNA, CDR2 YSLEER. CDR3 in DNA: TGCGCCAGCAGCCAAGCCGGACAGGGGGCGAATGGCTACACCTTC. Its translation: CASSQAGQGANGYTF.

This chain connects TRBV18 to TRBJ2-3; 8 bases align to TRBD2. Germline V gives CDR1 KGHSH, CDR2 LQKENI. The ends lost 2 bases at V and 5 bases at J; junction bases unmatched: 6. There are 15 residues in the CDR3. The CDR3 nucleotides are TGTGCCAGCTCACCAATCGGGGGGGCCGAAGATACGCAGTATTTT. Translated: CASSPIGGAEDTQYF.

The rearrangement joins TRBV7-8 to TRBJ1-2, with TRBD1 matching 7 bases. The ends lost 2 bases at V and 8 bases at J; junction bases unmatched: 8. The CDR3 is made up of 14 amino acids. Germline loops: CDR1 SGHVS, CDR2 FQNEAQ. CDR3: CASSLSAQGGGYTF. Here the CDR3 DNA reads TGTGCCAGCAGCTTAAGTGCCCAGGGGGGAGGCTACACCTTC.

The V gene is TRBV5-6, the J gene TRBJ1-2, with D perhaps matching TRBD1 (5 bases). From germline, CDR1 is SGHDT and CDR2 YYEEEE. This CDR3 is 13 amino acids long. V was cut by 4 bases and J by 5 bases, with 12 bases left in between. CDR3 loop: CASSPTGGYGYTF. CDR3 nucleotides: TGTGCCAGCAGCCCCACCGGGGGGTATGGCTACACCTTC.

The chain carries TRBV18 and TRBJ1-3; tentative D call: TRBD1 (6 bases). The CDR3 runs to 17 residues. Per the germline V gene, CDR1 is KGHSH and CDR2 is LQKENI. V gave up 1 base and J gave up 0 bases, with 13 bases separating them. In DNA form, the CDR3 reads TGTGCCAGCTCACCACGGACAGTTCTCTCCTCTGGAAACACCATATATTTT. It translates to CASSPRTVLSSGNTIYF. The whole variable domain, remainder taken from reference TRBV18 and TRBJ1-3, is NAGVMQNPRHLVRRRGQEARLRCSPMKGHSHVYWYRQLPEEGLKFMVYLQKENIIDESGMPKERFSAEFPKEGPSILRIQQVVRGDSAAYFCASSPRTVLSSGNTIYFGEGSWLTVV.

The chain is built from TRBV28 and TRBJ1-2; 10 nucleotides match TRBD1. V shed 5 bases, J shed 5 bases, and the junction held 2 bases outside the gene matches. Germline CDR1 and CDR2: MDHEN and SYDVKM. This CDR3 region has 13 residues. This chain's CDR3 is CASSRTGGYGYTF. CDR3 nucleotides: TGTGCCAGCAGTCGGACAGGGGGATATGGCTACACCTTC.

The J gene is TRBJ1-1, the V gene TRBV9; 9 positions match TRBD1. The CDR3 contains 15 residues. After removal of 5 bases from V and 0 bases from J, the junction contained 5 bases not matched to a gene. Germline V gives CDR1 SGDLS, CDR2 YYNGEE. CDR3 bases: TGTGCCAGCAGAAAGACAGGGGGTATGAACACTGAAGCTTTCTTT. Translation gives CASRKTGGMNTEAFF.

The chain uses TRBV7-9 and TRBJ1-4; 11 bases line up with TRBD1. J gave up 8 bases and V 1 base, and 6 bases lay outside the gene matches. The CDR3 covers 16 residues. The germline V gene has CDR1 SEHNR and CDR2 FQNEAQ (reference sequence). CDR3 protein: CASSLGGQGGAEKLFF. In DNA form, the CDR3 reads TGTGCCAGCAGCTTAGGGGGACAGGGGGGAGCCGAAAAACTGTTTTTT.

The chain carries TRBV6-5 and TRBJ2-1, with 12 bases lining up with TRBD1. Germline loops: CDR1 MNHEY, CDR2 SVGAGI. With 4 bases clipped from V and 8 bases from J, the junction kept 6 bases outside the gene matches. The CDR3 extends over 15 amino acids. CDR3: CASSSPGTGGYEQFF. CDR3 sequence (DNA): TGTGCCAGCAGTTCCCCCGGGACAGGGGGCTATGAGCAGTTCTTC.

The V gene is TRBV28, the J gene TRBJ1-1; D is uncertain. V was cut by 2 bases and J by 1 base, with 5 bases left in between. Per germline, CDR1 MDHEN and CDR2 SYDVKM. This CDR3 spans 13 amino acids. This CDR3 reads CASSLTRNTEAFF. DNA of the CDR3: TGTGCCAGCAGTTTAACGCGGAACACTGAAGCTTTCTTT.